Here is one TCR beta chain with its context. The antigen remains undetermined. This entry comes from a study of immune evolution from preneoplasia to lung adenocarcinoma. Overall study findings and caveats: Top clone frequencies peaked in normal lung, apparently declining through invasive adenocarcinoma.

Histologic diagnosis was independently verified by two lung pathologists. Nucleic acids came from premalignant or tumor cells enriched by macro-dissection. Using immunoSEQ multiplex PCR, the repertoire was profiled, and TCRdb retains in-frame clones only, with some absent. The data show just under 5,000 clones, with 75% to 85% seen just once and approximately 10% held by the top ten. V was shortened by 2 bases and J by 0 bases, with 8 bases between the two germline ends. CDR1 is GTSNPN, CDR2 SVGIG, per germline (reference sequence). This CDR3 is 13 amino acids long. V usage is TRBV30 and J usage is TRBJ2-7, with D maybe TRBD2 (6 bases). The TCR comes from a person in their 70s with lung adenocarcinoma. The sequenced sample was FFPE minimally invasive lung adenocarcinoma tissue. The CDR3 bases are TGTGCCTGGAGTCACGGGGGCTCCTACGAGCAGTACTTC. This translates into CAWSHGGSYEQYF. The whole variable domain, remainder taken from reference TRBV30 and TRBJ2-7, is SQTIHQWPATLVQPVGSPLSLECTVEGTSNPNLYWYRQAAGRGLQLLFYSVGIGQISSEVPQNLSASRPQDRQFILSSKKLLLSDSGFYLCAWSHGGSYEQYFGPGTRLTVT.